Sequencing of this T cell receptor beta chain was carried out in a study of cytomegalovirus exposure and HLA in healthy donors. Produced via immunoSEQ multiplex PCR; TCRdb's table is partial and in-frame only. The top ten hold roughly 6% of the sample, which has about 120,000 clones, 88% seen once. J lost 1 base, V lost 2 bases, and 1 base had no gene match. Germline CDR1 and CDR2: SGHTA and FQGTGA. The CDR3 contains 14 residues. With respect to this clone: Its target is unknown.

Study-wide results and limits: Among TCR sequences, most were rare, though some public TCRs appeared in many donors. The classifier was said to identify cytomegalovirus status with high specificity and sensitivity.

Sequencing was done on a sample of PBMCs. The TCR originated in a woman aged 18-30 years in good health and CMV-seropositive. The chain employs TRBV7-3 and TRBJ1-1; 7 bases are a match to TRBD1. The CDR3 protein is CASSLEGANTEAFF. CDR3 DNA sequence: TGTGCCAGCAGCTTAGAGGGGGCGAACACTGAAGCTTTCTTT.